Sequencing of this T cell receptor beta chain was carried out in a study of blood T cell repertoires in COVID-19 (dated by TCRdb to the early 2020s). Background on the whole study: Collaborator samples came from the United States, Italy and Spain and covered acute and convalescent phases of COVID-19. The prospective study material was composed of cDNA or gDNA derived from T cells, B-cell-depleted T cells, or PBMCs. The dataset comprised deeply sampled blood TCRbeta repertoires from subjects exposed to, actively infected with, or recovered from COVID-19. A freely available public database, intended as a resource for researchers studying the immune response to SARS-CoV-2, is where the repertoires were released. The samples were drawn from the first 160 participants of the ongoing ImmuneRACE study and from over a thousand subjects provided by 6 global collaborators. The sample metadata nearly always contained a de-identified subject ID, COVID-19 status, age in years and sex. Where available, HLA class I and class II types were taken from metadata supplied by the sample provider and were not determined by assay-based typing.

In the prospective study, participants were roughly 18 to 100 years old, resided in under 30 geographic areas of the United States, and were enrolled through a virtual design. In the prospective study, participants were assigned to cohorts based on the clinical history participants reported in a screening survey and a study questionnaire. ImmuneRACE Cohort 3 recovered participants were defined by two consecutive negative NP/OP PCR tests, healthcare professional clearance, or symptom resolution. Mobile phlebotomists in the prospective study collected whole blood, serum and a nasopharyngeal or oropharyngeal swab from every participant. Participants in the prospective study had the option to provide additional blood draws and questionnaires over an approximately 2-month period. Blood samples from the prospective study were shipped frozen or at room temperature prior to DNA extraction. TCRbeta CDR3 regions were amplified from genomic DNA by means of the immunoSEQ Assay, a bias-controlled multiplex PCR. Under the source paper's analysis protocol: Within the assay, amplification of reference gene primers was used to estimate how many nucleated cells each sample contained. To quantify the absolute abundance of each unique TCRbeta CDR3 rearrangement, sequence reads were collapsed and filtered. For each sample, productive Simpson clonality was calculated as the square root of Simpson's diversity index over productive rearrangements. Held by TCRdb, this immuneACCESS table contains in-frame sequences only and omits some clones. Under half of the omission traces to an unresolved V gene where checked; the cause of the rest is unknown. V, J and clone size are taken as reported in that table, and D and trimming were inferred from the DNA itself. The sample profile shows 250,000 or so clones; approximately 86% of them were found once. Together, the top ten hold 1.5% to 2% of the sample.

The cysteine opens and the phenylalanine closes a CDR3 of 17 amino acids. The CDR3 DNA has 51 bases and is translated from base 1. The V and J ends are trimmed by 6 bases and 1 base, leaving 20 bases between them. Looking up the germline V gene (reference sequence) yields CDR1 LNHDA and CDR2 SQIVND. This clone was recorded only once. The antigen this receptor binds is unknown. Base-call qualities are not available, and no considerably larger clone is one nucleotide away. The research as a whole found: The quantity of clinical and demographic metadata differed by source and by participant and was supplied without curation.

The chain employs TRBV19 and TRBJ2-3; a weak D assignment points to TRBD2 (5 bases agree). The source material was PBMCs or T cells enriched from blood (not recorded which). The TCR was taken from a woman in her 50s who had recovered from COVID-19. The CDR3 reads CASRDRGAGGRTDTQYF. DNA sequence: TGTGCCAGTAGGGATCGGGGTGCAGGAGGTCGCACAGATACGCAGTATTTT.